This T cell receptor beta chain was retrieved from a study of blood T cells in healthy people across ages. Whole-study findings and limits: As naive T cell percentage varied, TCR beta diversity correlated strongly with it. Per-million-T-cell TCR beta diversity fell roughly linearly with age. Aged donors had fewer naive CD4+ cells and lower diversity than long-lived donors.

Of note for this clonotype: Its antigen is unknown.

Then a second PCR, running roughly 7 to 11 cycles, was carried out with a sample-barcoded 5' primer and a J-beta primer mix. Researchers report that a template-switch adaptor with 12 random nucleotides tagged each cDNA molecule. TCRdb reanalysed the 5' RACE reads using MiXCR and keeps one entry per CDR3 protein. Among a few hundred thousand distinct CDR3 sequences, approximately 47% were seen once, and the ten largest hold 45% to 60%. The germline V and J ends were trimmed by 4 bases and 1 base, with 14 bases remaining between them. The CDR3 totals 15 residues. The germline gives CDR1 SGHAT, CDR2 FQDESV (reference sequence).

Input material: blood. The gene calls are TRBV11-1 and TRBJ2-7; the D gene is possibly TRBD2 (6 bases). The source is a man aged 55 to 70 in good health. CDR3 DNA: TGTGCCAGCAGCTCCCCGTGGAGGGGATCCTACGAGCAGTACTTC. It specifies CASSSPWRGSYEQYF.